The 5 T cell receptor beta chains reported below all come from one sample, sequenced in a study of blood T cell repertoires in COVID-19. Some clones are missing from TCRdb's copy, which holds only in-frame ones; the method was immunoSEQ multiplex PCR. The sample shows fewer than 200,000 clones, roughly 80% of them seen only once. The sequenced sample consisted of peripheral blood. The receptor source for this set is a woman aged 80 or over with acute or convalescent COVID-19.

This clone has a handful of counts. The sample holds other DNA sequences that translate to the same CDR3. J is TRBJ1-5 and V is TRBV28; 8 nucleotides line up with TRBD1. Unmatched junction bases numbered 6, after V lost 5 bases and J lost 3 bases. Germline V gives CDR1 MDHEN, CDR2 SYDVKM. The CDR3 spans 15 residues. The DNA of the CDR3 is TGTGCCAGCAGTCTGGGGACAGGATACAATCAGCCCCAGCATTTT. Translated, it gives CASSLGTGYNQPQHF.

The CDR3 DNA follows: TGCAGCGCCCCTTTTCCGGGGACAGATACGCAGTATTTT. It specifies CSAPFPGTDTQYF. This chain joins TRBV29-1 and TRBJ2-3, with D possibly being TRBD2 (5 bases). The CDR3 runs 13 residues. Germline values: CDR1 SQVTM, CDR2 ANQGSEA. V was clipped by 7 bases and J by 3 bases, with 14 bases between them.

The rearrangement joins TRBV24-1 to TRBJ2-1; TRBD2 matches at 11 bases. This CDR3 is built from 17 residues. In germline, CDR1 is KGHDR, CDR2 SFDVKD. V shed 3 bases and J 7 bases; nucleotides not matched to a gene: 10. The CDR3 coding sequence is TGTGCCACCAGTGATCCCCGACTAGCGGGACAGCCTAATGAGCAGTTCTTC. It is translated as CATSDPRLAGQPNEQFF.

The V call is TRBV11-3, the J call TRBJ1-1; 7 bases align to TRBD1. The germline V gene encodes CDR1 SGHNT and CDR2 YENEEA. The ends lost 5 bases at V and 5 bases at J; junction bases unmatched: 8. The CDR3 runs to 14 residues. The DNA for the CDR3 is TGTGCCAGCAGCCCAGGACAGGTGGGGACTGAAGCTTTCTTT. Its translation is CASSPGQVGTEAFF.

The V gene is TRBV7-9, the J gene TRBJ1-1; no definite D call. The germline CDR1 and CDR2 sequences are SEHNR and FQNEAQ (reference sequence). Trimming stripped 4 bases from V and 5 bases from J, with 11 bases between. CDR3 length: 13 amino acids. CDR3 amino acids: CASSYIGQTEAFF. In DNA form, the CDR3 reads TGTGCCAGCAGCTATATCGGTCAAACTGAAGCTTTCTTT.